This TCR beta chain is drawn from a study of cytomegalovirus exposure and HLA in healthy donors. Whole-study findings and limits: Earlier findings revealed that most TCR beta V segments proved productive either about 87% or about 30% of the time. The authors confirmed in vitro that a few CMV-associated chains were specific for CMV antigens.

About this clone itself: Its specificity is unknown.

The PCR was carried out with 60 Vbeta primers and 13 Jbeta primers. TCRdb's copy holds only in-frame clones and misses some; the assay was immunoSEQ multiplex PCR. The data contain under 250,000 clones, 65% to 85% of them seen just once; the ten biggest clones take up 0.71%. Losses at the gene ends were 5 bases for V and 8 bases for J; bases not matched to a gene: 5. The CDR3 runs to 14 residues. CDR1 MNHEY and CDR2 SMNVEV come from the germline V gene (reference sequence). The gene calls are TRBV27 and TRBJ2-2; the match to TRBD1 covers 10 bases. This clonotype was sampled from a boy aged 2 to 10 in good health and CMV-seronegative. Sequenced material: PBMCs. In DNA, the CDR3 is TGTGCCAGCAGTCCTGGGACAGGGGTTGGGGAGCTGTTTTTT. Protein product: CASSPGTGVGELFF.